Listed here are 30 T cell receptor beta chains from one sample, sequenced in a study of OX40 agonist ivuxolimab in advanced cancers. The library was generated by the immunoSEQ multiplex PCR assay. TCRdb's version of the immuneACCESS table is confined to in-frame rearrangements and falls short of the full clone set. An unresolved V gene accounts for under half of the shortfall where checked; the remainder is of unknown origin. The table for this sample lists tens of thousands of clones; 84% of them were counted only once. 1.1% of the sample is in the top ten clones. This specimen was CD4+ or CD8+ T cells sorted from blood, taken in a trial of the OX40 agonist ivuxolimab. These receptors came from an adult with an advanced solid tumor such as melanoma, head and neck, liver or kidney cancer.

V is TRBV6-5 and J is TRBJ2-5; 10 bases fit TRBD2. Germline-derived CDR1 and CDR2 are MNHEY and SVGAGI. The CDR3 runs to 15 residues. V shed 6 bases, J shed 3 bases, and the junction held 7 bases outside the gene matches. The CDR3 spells CASRRERGGEETQYF. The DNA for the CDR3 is TGTGCCAGCAGGAGGGAGCGGGGGGGAGAAGAGACCCAGTACTTC.

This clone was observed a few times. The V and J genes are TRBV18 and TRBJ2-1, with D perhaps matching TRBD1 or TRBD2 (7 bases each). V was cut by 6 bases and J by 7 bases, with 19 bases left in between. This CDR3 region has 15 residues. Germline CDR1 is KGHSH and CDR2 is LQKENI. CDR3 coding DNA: TGTGCCAGCTCGGCGGGGGAGACAGGGCTAAATGAGCAGTTCTTC. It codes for CASSAGETGLNEQFF. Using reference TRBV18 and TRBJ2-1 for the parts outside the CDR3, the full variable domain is NAGVMQNPRHLVRRRGQEARLRCSPMKGHSHVYWYRQLPEEGLKFMVYLQKENIIDESGMPKERFSAEFPKEGPSILRIQQVVRGDSAAYFCASSAGETGLNEQFFGPGTRLTVL.

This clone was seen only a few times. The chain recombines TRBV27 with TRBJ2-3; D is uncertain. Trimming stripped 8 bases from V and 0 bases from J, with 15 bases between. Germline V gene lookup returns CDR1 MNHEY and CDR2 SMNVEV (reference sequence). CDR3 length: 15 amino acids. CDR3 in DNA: TGTGCCAGCTCCAGAGGTGAATTTAGCACAGATACGCAGTATTTT. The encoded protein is CASSRGEFSTDTQYF.

The CDR3 region is CASSIRTGWVGNQPQHF. The CDR3 bases are TGTGCCAGTAGTATAAGGACAGGGTGGGTCGGCAATCAGCCCCAGCATTTT. This rearrangement joins TRBV19 to TRBJ1-5; 8 nucleotides match TRBD1. This CDR3 spans 17 amino acids. Germline values: CDR1 LNHDA, CDR2 SQIVND (reference sequence). The V segment lost 2 bases and the J segment 2 bases; nucleotides outside the gene matches: 8.

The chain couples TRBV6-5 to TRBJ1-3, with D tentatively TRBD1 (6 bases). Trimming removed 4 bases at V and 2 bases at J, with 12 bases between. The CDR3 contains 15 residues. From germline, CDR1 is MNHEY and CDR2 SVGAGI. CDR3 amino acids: CASSWNRDAGNTIYF. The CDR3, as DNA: TGTGCCAGCAGTTGGAACAGGGACGCTGGAAACACCATATATTTT.

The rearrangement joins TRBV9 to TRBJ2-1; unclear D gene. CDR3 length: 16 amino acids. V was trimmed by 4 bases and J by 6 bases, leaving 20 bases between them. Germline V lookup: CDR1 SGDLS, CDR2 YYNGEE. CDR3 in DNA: TGTGCCAGCAGCCCCCTGAAGCCCGAAAAGGCCAATGAGCAGTTCTTC. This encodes CASSPLKPEKANEQFF.

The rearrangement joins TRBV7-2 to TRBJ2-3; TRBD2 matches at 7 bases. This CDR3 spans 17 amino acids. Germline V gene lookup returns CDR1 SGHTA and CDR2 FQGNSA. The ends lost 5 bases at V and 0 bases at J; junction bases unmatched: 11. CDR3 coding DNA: TGTGCCAGCAGCCCCTTGACAGCGGGGTATAGCACAGATACGCAGTATTTT. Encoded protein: CASSPLTAGYSTDTQYF.

The CDR3 loop reads CASSHYDRGSTDTQYF. The CDR3 bases are TGCGCCAGCAGCCATTATGACAGGGGGAGCACAGATACGCAGTATTTT. V usage is TRBV4-1 and J usage is TRBJ2-3; the match to TRBD1 covers 9 bases. After removal of 3 bases from V and 0 bases from J, the junction contained 4 bases not matched to a gene. The CDR3 spans 16 residues. The germline gives CDR1 MGHRA, CDR2 YSYEKL.

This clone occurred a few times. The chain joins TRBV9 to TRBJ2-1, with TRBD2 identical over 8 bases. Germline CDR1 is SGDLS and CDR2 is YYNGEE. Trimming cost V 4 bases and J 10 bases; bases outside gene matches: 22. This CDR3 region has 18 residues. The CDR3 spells CASSSPKKTSARPWEQFF. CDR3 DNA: TGTGCCAGCAGCTCACCTAAAAAGACTAGCGCACGTCCTTGGGAGCAGTTCTTC.

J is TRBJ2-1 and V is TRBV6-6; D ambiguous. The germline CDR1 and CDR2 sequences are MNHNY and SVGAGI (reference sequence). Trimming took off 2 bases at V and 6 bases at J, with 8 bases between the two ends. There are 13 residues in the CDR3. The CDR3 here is CASSYLRVNEQFF. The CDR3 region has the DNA TGTGCCAGCAGTTACCTAAGGGTCAATGAGCAGTTCTTC.

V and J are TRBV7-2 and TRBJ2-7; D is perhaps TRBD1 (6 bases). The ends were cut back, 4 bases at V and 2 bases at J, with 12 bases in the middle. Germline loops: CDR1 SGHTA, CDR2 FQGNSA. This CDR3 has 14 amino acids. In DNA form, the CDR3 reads TGTGCCAGCAGCTCACAACAGGGAACCTACGAGCAGTACTTC. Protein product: CASSSQQGTYEQYF.

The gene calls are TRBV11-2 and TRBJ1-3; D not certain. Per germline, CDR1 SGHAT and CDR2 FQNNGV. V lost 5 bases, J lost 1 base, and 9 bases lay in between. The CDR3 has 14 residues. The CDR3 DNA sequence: TGTGCCAGCAGCGCAGGTTTTTCTGGAAACACCATATATTTT. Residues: CASSAGFSGNTIYF.

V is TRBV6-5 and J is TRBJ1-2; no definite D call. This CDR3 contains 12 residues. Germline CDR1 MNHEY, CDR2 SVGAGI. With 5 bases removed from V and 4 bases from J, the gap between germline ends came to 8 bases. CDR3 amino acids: CASSQNSYGYTF. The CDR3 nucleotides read TGTGCCAGCAGTCAGAATTCCTATGGCTACACCTTC.

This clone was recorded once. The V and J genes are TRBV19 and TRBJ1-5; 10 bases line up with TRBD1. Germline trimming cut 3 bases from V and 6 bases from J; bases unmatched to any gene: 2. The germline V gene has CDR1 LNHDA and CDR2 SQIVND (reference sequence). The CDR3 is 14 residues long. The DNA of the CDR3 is TGTGCCAGTAGTATTGGACAGGGGGGTCAGCCCCAGCATTTT. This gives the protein CASSIGQGGQPQHF.

The chain's CDR3 is CASSDWASGVYEQYF. The CDR3 nucleotides are TGTGCCAGCAGTGATTGGGCTAGCGGGGTTTACGAGCAGTACTTC. V gene TRBV25-1 combines with J gene TRBJ2-7; 9 positions match TRBD2. The V gene end was trimmed by 3 bases and the J gene end by 4 bases; junction bases not matched to a gene: 7. Germline V gives CDR1 MGHDK, CDR2 SYGVNS. CDR3 size: 15 residues.

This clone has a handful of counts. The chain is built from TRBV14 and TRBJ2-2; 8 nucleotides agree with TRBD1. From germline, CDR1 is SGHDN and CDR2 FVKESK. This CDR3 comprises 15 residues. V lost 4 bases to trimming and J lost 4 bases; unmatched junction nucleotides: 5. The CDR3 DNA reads TGTGCCAGCAGCCGAGGACAGGGTATCACCGGGGAGCTGTTTTTT. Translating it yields CASSRGQGITGELFF.

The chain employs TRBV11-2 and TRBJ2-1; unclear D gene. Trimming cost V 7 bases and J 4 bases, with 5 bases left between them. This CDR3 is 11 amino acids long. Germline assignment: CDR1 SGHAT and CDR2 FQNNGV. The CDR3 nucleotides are TGTGCCAGCACCCAATACAATGAGCAGTTCTTC. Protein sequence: CASTQYNEQFF.

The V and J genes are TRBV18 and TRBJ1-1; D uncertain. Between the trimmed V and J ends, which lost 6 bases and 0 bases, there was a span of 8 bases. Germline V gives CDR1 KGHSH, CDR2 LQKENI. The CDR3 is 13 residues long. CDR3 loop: CASSDGLNTEAFF. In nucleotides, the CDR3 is TGTGCCAGCTCCGACGGATTGAACACTGAAGCTTTCTTT.

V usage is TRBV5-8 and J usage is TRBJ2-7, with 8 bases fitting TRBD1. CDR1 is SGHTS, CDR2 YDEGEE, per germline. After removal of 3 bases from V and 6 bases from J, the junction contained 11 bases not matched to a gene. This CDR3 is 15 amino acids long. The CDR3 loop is CASSSPGQAKSEQYF. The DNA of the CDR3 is TGTGCCAGCAGCTCTCCGGGACAGGCAAAGTCCGAGCAGTACTTC. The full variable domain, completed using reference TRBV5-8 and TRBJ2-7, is EAGVTQSPTHLIKTRGQQATLRCSPISGHTSVYWYQQALGLGLQFLLWYDEGEERNRGNFPPRFSGRQFPNYSSELNVNALELEDSALYLCASSSPGQAKSEQYFGPGTRLTVT.

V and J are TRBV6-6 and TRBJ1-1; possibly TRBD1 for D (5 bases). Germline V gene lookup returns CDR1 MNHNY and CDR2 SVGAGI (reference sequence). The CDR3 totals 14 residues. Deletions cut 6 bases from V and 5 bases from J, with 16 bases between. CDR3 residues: CASSNQGVRTEAFF. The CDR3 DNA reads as TGTGCCAGCAGCAATCAGGGAGTGCGGACTGAAGCTTTCTTT.

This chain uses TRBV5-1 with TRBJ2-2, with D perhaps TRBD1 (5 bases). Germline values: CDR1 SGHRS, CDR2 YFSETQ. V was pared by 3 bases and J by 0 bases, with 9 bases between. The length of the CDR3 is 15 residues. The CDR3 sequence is CASSSTGPNTGELFF. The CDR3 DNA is TGCGCCAGCAGCTCCACAGGACCGAACACCGGGGAGCTGTTTTTT.

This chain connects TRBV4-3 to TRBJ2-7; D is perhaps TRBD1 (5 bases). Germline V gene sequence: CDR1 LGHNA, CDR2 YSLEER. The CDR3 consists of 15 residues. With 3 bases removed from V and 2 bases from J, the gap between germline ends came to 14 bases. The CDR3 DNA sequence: TGCGCCAGCAGCCAGTTTCAAGGGGCTCCCTACGAGCAGTACTTC. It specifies CASSQFQGAPYEQYF.

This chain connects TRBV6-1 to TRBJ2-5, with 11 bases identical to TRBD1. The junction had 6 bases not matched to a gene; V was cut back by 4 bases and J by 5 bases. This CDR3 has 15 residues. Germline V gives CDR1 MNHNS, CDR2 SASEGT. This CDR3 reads CASSGGQGVWETQYF. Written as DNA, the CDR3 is TGTGCCAGCAGTGGGGGACAGGGGGTGTGGGAGACCCAGTACTTC.

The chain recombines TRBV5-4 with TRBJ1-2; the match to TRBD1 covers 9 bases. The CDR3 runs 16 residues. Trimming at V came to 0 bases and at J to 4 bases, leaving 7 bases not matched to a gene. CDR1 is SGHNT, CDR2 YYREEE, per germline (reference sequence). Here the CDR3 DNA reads TGTGCCAGCAGCTTGGGTCCCGGACAGGGGAGCTATGGCTACACCTTC. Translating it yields CASSLGPGQGSYGYTF.

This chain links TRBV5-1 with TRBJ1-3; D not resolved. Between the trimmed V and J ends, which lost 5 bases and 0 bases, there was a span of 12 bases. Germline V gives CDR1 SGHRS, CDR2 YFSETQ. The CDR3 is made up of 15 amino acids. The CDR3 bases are TGCGCCAGCAGTAAGGACGGCTACTCTGGAAACACCATATATTTT. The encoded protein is CASSKDGYSGNTIYF.

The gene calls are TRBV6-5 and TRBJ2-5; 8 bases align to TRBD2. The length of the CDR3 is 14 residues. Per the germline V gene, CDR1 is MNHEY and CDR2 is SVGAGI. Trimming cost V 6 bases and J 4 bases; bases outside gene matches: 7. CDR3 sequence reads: CASRQGLAPETQYF. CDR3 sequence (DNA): TGTGCCAGCAGACAAGGACTAGCCCCAGAGACCCAGTACTTC.

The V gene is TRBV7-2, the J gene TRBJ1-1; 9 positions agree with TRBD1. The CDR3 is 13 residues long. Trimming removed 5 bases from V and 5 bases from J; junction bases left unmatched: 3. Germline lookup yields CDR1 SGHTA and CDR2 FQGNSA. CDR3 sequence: CASSGTGRTEAFF. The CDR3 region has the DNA TGTGCCAGCAGCGGGACAGGGAGGACTGAAGCTTTCTTT.

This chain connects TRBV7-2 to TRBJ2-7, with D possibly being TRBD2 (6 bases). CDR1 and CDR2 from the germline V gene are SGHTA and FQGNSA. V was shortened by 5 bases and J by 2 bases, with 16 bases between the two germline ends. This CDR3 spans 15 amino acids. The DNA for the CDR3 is TGTGCCAGCAGCGCCGCCGGGACTGGTACCTACGAGCAGTACTTC. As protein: CASSAAGTGTYEQYF.

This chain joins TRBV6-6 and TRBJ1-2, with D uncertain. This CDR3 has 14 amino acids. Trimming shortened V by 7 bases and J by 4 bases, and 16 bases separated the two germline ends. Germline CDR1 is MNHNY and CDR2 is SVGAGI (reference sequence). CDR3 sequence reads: CASTSAGISYGYTF. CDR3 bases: TGTGCCAGCACTTCAGCGGGGATTAGCTATGGCTACACCTTC.

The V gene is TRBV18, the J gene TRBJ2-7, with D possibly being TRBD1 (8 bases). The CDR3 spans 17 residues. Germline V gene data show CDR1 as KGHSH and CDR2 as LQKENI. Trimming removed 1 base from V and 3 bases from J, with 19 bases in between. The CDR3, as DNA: TGTGCCAGCTCACCACAGTACAGGGGGGGGCTAAACTACGAGCAGTACTTC. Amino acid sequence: CASSPQYRGGLNYEQYF.